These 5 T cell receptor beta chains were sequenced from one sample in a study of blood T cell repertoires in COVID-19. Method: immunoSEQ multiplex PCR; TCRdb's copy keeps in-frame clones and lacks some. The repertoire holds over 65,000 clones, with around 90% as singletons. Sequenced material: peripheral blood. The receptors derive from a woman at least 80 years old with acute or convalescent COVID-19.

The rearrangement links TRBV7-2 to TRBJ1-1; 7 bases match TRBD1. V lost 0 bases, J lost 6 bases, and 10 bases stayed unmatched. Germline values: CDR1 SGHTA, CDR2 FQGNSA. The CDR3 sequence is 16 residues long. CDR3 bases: TGTGCCAGCAGCTTAGCGAGACAGGGAAAGAGCGCTGAAGCTTTCTTT. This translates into CASSLARQGKSAEAFF.

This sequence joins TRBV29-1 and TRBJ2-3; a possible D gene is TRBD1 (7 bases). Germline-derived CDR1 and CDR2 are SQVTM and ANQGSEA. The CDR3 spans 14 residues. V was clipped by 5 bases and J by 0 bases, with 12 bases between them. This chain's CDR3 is CSVRRGHSTDTQYF. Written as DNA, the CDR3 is TGCAGCGTTCGGAGGGGGCATAGCACAGATACGCAGTATTTT.

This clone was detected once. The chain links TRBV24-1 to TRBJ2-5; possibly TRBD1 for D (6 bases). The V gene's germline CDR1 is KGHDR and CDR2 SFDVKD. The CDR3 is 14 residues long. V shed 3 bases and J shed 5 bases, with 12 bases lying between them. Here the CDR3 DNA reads TGTGCCACCAGTGATCTATTTCAGGGGGAGACCCAGTACTTC. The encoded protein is CATSDLFQGETQYF.

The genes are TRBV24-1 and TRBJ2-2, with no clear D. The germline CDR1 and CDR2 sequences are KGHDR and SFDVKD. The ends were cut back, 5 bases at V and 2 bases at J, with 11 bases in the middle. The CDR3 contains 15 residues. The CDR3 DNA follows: TGTGCCACCAGTGGAAGACACCGAAACACCGGGGAGCTGTTTTTT. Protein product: CATSGRHRNTGELFF.

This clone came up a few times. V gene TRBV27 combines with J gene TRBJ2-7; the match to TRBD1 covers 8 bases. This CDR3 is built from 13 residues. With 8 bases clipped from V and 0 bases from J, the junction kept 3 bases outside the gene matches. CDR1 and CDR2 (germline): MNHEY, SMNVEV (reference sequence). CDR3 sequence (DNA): TGTGCCAGCGGGACAGGTCTCTCCTACGAGCAGTACTTC. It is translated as CASGTGLSYEQYF.